Listed here are 4 T cell receptor beta chains from one sample, sequenced in a study of T-cell memory formation after mild COVID-19. One entry per CDR3 protein, called by TCRdb with MiXCR from the 5' RACE reads. The profile shows around 180,000 distinct CDR3 sequences, roughly 18% of them singletons. The sample consisted of PBMCs or a T cell subset sorted from them (not recorded which). These receptor sequences come from a man aged 18 to 35 who had mild COVID-19 (a few samples of this study predate the infection). Cell type and time point are not known.

This clonotype was seen only a few times. The V gene is TRBV7-6, the J gene TRBJ1-5; D not resolved. CDR3 length: 13 residues. The V gene lost 2 bases and the J gene lost 6 bases, with 8 bases spanning the gap. Germline values: CDR1 SGHVS, CDR2 FNYEAQ. The CDR3 DNA reads as TGTGCCAGCAGCTTAACTCAGAGTCAGCCCCAGCATTTT. This encodes CASSLTQSQPQHF. The whole variable domain, filled in from reference TRBV7-6 and TRBJ1-5, reads GAGVSQSPRYKVTKRGQDVALRCDPISGHVSLYWYRQALGQGPEFLTYFNYEAQQDKSGLPNDRFSAERPEGSISTLTIQRTEQRDSAMYRCASSLTQSQPQHFGDGTRLSIL.

In this sample, this clonotype turned up many times. J is TRBJ2-1 and V is TRBV5-6, with 7 bases lining up with TRBD2. Trimming removed 5 bases from V and 8 bases from J; junction bases left unmatched: 10. CDR1 and CDR2 (germline): SGHDT, YYEEEE. The CDR3 is 14 residues long. The CDR3 here is CASSERGLWDEQFF. CDR3 bases: TGTGCCAGCAGTGAGCGGGGCCTCTGGGATGAGCAGTTCTTC.

CDR3 loop: CASSLNPPGRPDQPQHF. CDR3 sequence (DNA): TGTGCCAGCAGCTTAAATCCCCCGGGGCGGCCGGATCAGCCCCAGCATTTT. The chain links TRBV7-9 to TRBJ1-5; D possibly corresponds to TRBD1 (5 bases). The CDR3 consists of 17 residues. The V end lost 2 bases, the J end lost 5 bases, and 19 bases lay between the germline ends. The V gene's germline CDR1 is SEHNR and CDR2 FQNEAQ (reference sequence).

The V call is TRBV2, the J call TRBJ2-7, with 7 bases identical to TRBD1. This CDR3 has 14 amino acids. Germline CDR1 is SNHLY and CDR2 is FYNNEI. The J segment lost 1 base and the V segment lost 6 bases, leaving 6 bases of the junction unmatched. The CDR3 spells CASRVRGWSYEQYF. The CDR3 DNA follows: TGTGCCAGCAGGGTCAGGGGGTGGTCCTACGAGCAGTACTTC.